The 23 T cell receptor beta chains listed next were all sequenced from one sample in a study of T cell responses to AZD1222 COVID-19 vaccine. Method: immunoSEQ multiplex PCR; TCRdb's copy keeps in-frame clones and lacks some. Of 150,000 to 200,000 clones listed, 94% are singletons. The source material was peripheral blood, sampled 28 days after the second AZD1222 dose. The receptor source for this set is an adult who received the AZD1222 COVID-19 vaccine.

CDR3 residues: CASSPSWGGVDGELFF. In DNA form, the CDR3 reads TGTGCCAGCAGCCCCAGTTGGGGGGGAGTGGACGGGGAGCTGTTTTTT. This rearrangement joins TRBV7-8 to TRBJ2-2; the match to TRBD2 covers 7 bases. This CDR3 is 16 amino acids long. Germline CDR1 is SGHVS and CDR2 is FQNEAQ. The trim removed 5 bases at V and 7 bases at J, leaving 13 bases unmatched.

V usage is TRBV28 and J usage is TRBJ2-7, with 9 nucleotides matching TRBD2. The V gene's germline CDR1 is MDHEN and CDR2 SYDVKM. Germline trimming cut 3 bases from V and 1 base from J; bases unmatched to any gene: 7. The CDR3 has 16 amino acids. The CDR3 DNA reads as TGTGCCAGCAGTTTGGCGGAAGCGGGAGGTTCCTACGAGCAGTACTTC. Its translation is CASSLAEAGGSYEQYF.

V gene TRBV30 combines with J gene TRBJ1-1; possible D gene TRBD1, 5 bases. There are 13 residues in the CDR3. Per the germline V gene, CDR1 is GTSNPN and CDR2 is SVGIG (reference sequence). Trimming left V 0 bases short and J 2 bases short, with 7 bases between. The chain's CDR3 is CAWSVGANTEAFF. The CDR3 DNA reads TGTGCCTGGAGTGTAGGGGCTAACACTGAAGCTTTCTTT.

The sample holds one count of this clone. The rearrangement uses TRBV4-1 and TRBJ2-5; 13 bases match TRBD2. The length of the CDR3 is 17 residues. Germline V gives CDR1 MGHRA, CDR2 YSYEKL. V dropped 4 bases and J dropped 1; count of bases not matched to a gene: 6. In nucleotides, the CDR3 is TGCGCCAGCAGCCCGTGGACTAGCGGGAGACCCCAAGAGACCCAGTACTTC. Residues: CASSPWTSGRPQETQYF.

The chain uses TRBV3-1 (or the pseudogene TRBV3-2) and TRBJ2-7; the D is unclear. Trimming shortened V by 1 base and J by 0 bases, and 10 bases separated the two germline ends. Germline V gives CDR1 LGHDT, CDR2 YNNKEL (reference sequence). The CDR3 runs 15 residues. CDR3 loop: CASSQGFTGSYEQYF. CDR3 sequence (DNA): TGTGCCAGCAGCCAAGGGTTCACCGGCTCCTACGAGCAGTACTTC.

Worth noting for this clone: A read error may account for a junction end that differs from germline. The V call is TRBV7-9, the J call TRBJ1-1, with D possibly being TRBD1 (5 bases). Germline V gene lookup returns CDR1 SEHNR and CDR2 FQNEAQ (reference sequence). The CDR3 runs to 14 residues. CDR3 bases: TGTGCCAGCAACTTAAAGACAGCGGGCACTGAAGCTTTCTTT. As protein: CASNLKTAGTEAFF.

This chain joins TRBV20-1 and TRBJ1-4; no firm D call. From germline, CDR1 is DFQATT and CDR2 SNEGSKA (reference sequence). The CDR3 sequence is 13 residues long. Between the trimmed V and J ends, which lost 3 bases and 2 bases, there was a span of 7 bases. The CDR3 loop is CSASYQTNEKLFF. For the CDR3, the DNA is TGCAGTGCTAGTTACCAGACTAATGAAAAACTGTTTTTT.

This sequence joins TRBV2 and TRBJ2-3; D remains unclear. Germline V gene data show CDR1 as SNHLY and CDR2 as FYNNEI. With 7 bases removed from V and 1 base from J, the gap between germline ends came to 12 bases. The CDR3 has 14 amino acids. The CDR3 DNA reads as TGTGCCAGCAAGGGCGGAGCCGGCACAGATACGCAGTATTTT. As protein: CASKGGAGTDTQYF.

This clone was observed once. The chain carries TRBV19 and TRBJ2-1; D might be TRBD2 (6 bases). Trimming cost V 10 bases and J 7 bases, with 20 bases left between them. CDR1 is LNHDA, CDR2 SQIVND, per germline (reference sequence). The CDR3 has 14 residues. The CDR3 protein is CATTIGTGVNEQFF. The CDR3 DNA follows: TGTGCCACCACTATCGGTACGGGGGTTAATGAGCAGTTCTTC.

The rearrangement joins TRBV4-2 to TRBJ2-7; D is possibly TRBD2 (5 bases). The germline gives CDR1 LGHNA, CDR2 YNFKEQ. Trimming took 0 bases from V and 3 from J, leaving 9 bases between them. There are 14 residues in the CDR3. CDR3 loop: CASSQDSGYYEQYF. In nucleotides, the CDR3 is TGTGCCAGCAGCCAAGACAGCGGCTACTACGAGCAGTACTTC.

The rearrangement links TRBV10-1 to TRBJ1-1; 7 bases agree with TRBD1. The CDR3 loop spans 16 amino acids. The ends lost 9 bases at V and 1 base at J; junction bases unmatched: 14. Germline V CDR1 and CDR2: WNHNN, SYGVQD (reference sequence). CDR3 protein: CASQGEMGSPNTEAFF. In nucleotides, the CDR3 is TGCGCCAGTCAGGGGGAAATGGGCAGCCCGAACACTGAAGCTTTCTTT.

The rearrangement links TRBV29-1 to TRBJ1-1; D uncertain. CDR1 and CDR2 from the germline V gene are SQVTM and ANQGSEA. This CDR3 has 11 amino acids. The V gene lost 4 bases and the J gene lost 1 base, with 4 bases spanning the gap. CDR3 sequence (DNA): TGCAGCGTTGGACAGAACACTGAAGCTTTCTTT. This gives the protein CSVGQNTEAFF.

This chain joins TRBV14 and TRBJ2-1; possible D gene TRBD1, 6 bases. V lost 1 base to trimming and J lost 12 bases, with 19 bases between them. The CDR3 is 15 amino acids. Germline CDR1 reads SGHDN; CDR2 reads FVKESK. DNA for the CDR3: TGTGCCAGCAGCCAAGTGACAGGACCCTCCAAGGGGCAGTTCTTC. It translates to CASSQVTGPSKGQFF. Supplemented by reference TRBV14 and TRBJ2-1, the full variable domain reads EAGVTQFPSHSVIEKGQTVTLRCDPISGHDNLYWYRRVMGKEIKFLLHFVKESKQDESGMPNNRFLAERTGGTYSTLKVQPAELEDSGVYFCASSQVTGPSKGQFFGPGTRLTVL.

This clone was detected once. As DNA, the CDR3 is TGTGCCAGCAGTTCCCCCCCGGGGCAGGATAGCAATCAGCCCCAGCATTTT. This translates into CASSSPPGQDSNQPQHF. The chain employs TRBV28 and TRBJ1-5; the D gene is possibly TRBD1 (5 bases). The germline V gene encodes CDR1 MDHEN and CDR2 SYDVKM. The CDR3 totals 17 residues. V lost 4 bases and J lost 0, with 16 bases in between.

Turning to this clone: Just one base apart from a much larger clone, this may be a read error. Other nucleotide sequences from this sample produce the same CDR3. V usage is TRBV6-4 and J usage is TRBJ2-1, with D perhaps TRBD2 (6 bases). Trimming cost V 4 bases and J 8 bases, with 15 bases left between them. CDR3 size: 14 residues. Germline V lookup: CDR1 MRHNA, CDR2 SNTAGT. DNA of the CDR3: TGTGCCAGCAGTGTTGGGGCGGAGGGTGATGAGCAGTTCTTC. Translated: CASSVGAEGDEQFF.

The CDR3 DNA is TGTGCCAGCAGTCACAACCCCGGGACAGGGGGTTTCGGCAATCAGCCCCAGCATTTT. Protein sequence: CASSHNPGTGGFGNQPQHF. The rearrangement uses TRBV6-6 and TRBJ1-5; TRBD1 aligns across 11 bases. The CDR3 consists of 19 residues. The V gene end was trimmed by 5 bases and the J gene end by 2 bases; junction bases not matched to a gene: 14. CDR1 and CDR2 (germline): MNHNY, SVGAGI (reference sequence).

This clone has a single count. The J gene is TRBJ2-1, the V gene TRBV7-2, with D unresolved. The germline CDR1 and CDR2 sequences are SGHTA and FQGNSA. The CDR3 is 15 amino acids. The ends were cut back, 3 bases at V and 1 base at J, with 10 bases in the middle. The chain's CDR3 is CASSFAAGSYNEQFF. For the CDR3, the DNA is TGTGCCAGCAGCTTCGCCGCTGGTTCCTACAATGAGCAGTTCTTC.

This chain joins TRBV4-2 and TRBJ1-5; TRBD1 aligns across 9 bases. The CDR3 totals 16 residues. With V trimmed by 5 bases and J by 8 bases, 13 bases remained unmatched. Per germline, CDR1 LGHNA and CDR2 YNFKEQ. The CDR3 DNA reads as TGTGCCAGCAGCGGCCGGACAGGGGCCTCGGACGAGCCCCAGCATTTT. This gives the protein CASSGRTGASDEPQHF.

V and J are TRBV7-3 and TRBJ2-3, with 7 bases that match TRBD2. The J segment lost 2 bases and the V segment lost 0 bases, leaving 11 bases of the junction unmatched. CDR3 length equals 18 residues. Germline V lookup: CDR1 SGHTA, CDR2 FQGTGA. The CDR3 DNA is TGTGCCAGCAGCTTAACGGGAGGTAGCGGGTCTCTCACAGATACGCAGTATTTT. Translating it yields CASSLTGGSGSLTDTQYF.

The chain uses TRBV11-2 and TRBJ1-2, with unresolved D. The germline V and J ends were trimmed by 1 base and 4 bases, with 10 bases remaining between them. This CDR3 spans 14 amino acids. Germline values: CDR1 SGHAT, CDR2 FQNNGV. The CDR3 region is CASSLGGTGYGYTF. The DNA of the CDR3 is TGTGCCAGCAGCTTAGGCGGCACTGGCTATGGCTACACCTTC.

The chain employs TRBV6-5 and TRBJ1-2, with D perhaps matching TRBD1 (5 bases). Germline CDR1 is MNHEY and CDR2 is SVGAGI. Trimming cost V 7 bases and J 1 base, with 13 bases left between them. The CDR3 is 14 residues long. CDR3 residues: CASTPGGINYGYTF. The CDR3 DNA follows: TGTGCCAGCACTCCCGGGGGAATTAACTATGGCTACACCTTC.

The chain recombines TRBV5-4 with TRBJ2-4; 8 bases map to TRBD2. This CDR3 has 14 residues. J lost 8 bases, V lost 4 bases, and 8 bases had no gene match. Germline V lookup: CDR1 SGHNT, CDR2 YYREEE (reference sequence). The chain's CDR3 is CASSTWSGSDIQYF. The CDR3 DNA sequence: TGTGCCAGCAGCACATGGAGCGGGAGTGACATTCAGTACTTC.

The chain joins TRBV2 to TRBJ1-5, with D hard to call. Trimming shortened V by 6 bases and J by 0 bases, and 12 bases separated the two germline ends. Germline CDR1 reads SNHLY; CDR2 reads FYNNEI. This CDR3 contains 15 residues. The CDR3 loop is CASRENRNSNQPQHF. In DNA form, the CDR3 reads TGTGCCAGCAGGGAAAACAGAAATAGCAATCAGCCCCAGCATTTT.